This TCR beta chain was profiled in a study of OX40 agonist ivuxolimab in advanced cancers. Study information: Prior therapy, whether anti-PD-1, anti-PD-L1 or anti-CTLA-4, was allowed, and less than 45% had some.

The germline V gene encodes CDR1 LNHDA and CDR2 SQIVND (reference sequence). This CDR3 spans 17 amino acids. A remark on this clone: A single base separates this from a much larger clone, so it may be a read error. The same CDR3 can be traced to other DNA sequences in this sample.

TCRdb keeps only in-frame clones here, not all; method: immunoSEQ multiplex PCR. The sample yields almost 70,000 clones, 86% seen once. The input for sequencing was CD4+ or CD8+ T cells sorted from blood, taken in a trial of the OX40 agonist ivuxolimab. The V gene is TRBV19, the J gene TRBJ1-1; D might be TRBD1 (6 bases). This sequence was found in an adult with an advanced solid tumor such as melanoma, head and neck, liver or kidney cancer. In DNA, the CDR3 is TGTGCCAGCAGTATAGATGGGAGGGGGTGGATGAACACTGAAGCTTTCTTT. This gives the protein CASSIDGRGWMNTEAFF. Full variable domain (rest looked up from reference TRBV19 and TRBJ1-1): DGGITQSPKYLFRKEGQNVTLSCEQNLNHDAMYWYRQDPGQGLRLIYYSQIVNDFQKGDIAEGYSVSREKKESFPLTVTSAQKNPTAFYLCASSIDGRGWMNTEAFFGQGTRLTVV.